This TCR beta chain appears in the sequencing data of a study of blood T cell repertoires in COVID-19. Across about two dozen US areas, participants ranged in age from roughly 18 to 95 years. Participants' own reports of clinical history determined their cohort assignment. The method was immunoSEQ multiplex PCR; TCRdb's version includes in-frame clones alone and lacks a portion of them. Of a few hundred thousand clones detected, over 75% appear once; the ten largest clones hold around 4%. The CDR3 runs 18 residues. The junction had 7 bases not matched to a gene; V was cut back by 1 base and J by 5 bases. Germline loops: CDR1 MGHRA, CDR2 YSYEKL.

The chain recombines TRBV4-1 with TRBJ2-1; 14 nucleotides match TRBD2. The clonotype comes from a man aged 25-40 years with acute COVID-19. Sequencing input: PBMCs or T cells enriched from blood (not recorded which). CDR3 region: CASSQAIGGLAGDNEQFF. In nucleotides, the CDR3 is TGCGCCAGCAGCCAAGCAATAGGGGGACTAGCGGGAGACAATGAGCAGTTCTTC.